A single sample is the source of the 18 T cell receptor beta chains below, sequenced in a study of T cell responses to AZD1222 COVID-19 vaccine. Assay used: immunoSEQ multiplex PCR; TCRdb lists only in-frame clones, some missing. In the table there are around 140,000 clones, 75% to 90% of which are singletons. The sample consisted of peripheral blood, taken on day 0 of AZD1222 vaccination. The receptors come from an adult in good health.

The chain recombines TRBV19 with TRBJ1-1, with 7 bases aligning to TRBD1. The CDR3 consists of 15 residues. Looked up from germline, CDR1 is LNHDA and CDR2 is SQIVND (reference sequence). With V trimmed by 4 bases and J by 1 base, 6 bases remained unmatched. Here the CDR3 reads CASSRTAGGNTEAFF. As DNA, the CDR3 is TGTGCCAGTAGTAGGACGGCAGGGGGGAACACTGAAGCTTTCTTT.

The rearrangement joins TRBV27 to TRBJ2-7, with 8 nucleotides matching TRBD1. This CDR3 has 15 amino acids. V gave up 6 bases and J gave up 0 bases; unmatched junction bases: 7. Germline-derived CDR1 and CDR2 are MNHEY and SMNVEV (reference sequence). DNA of the CDR3: TGTGCCAGCAGAGAAGGGACAGGCTCCTCCTACGAGCAGTACTTC. It codes for CASREGTGSSYEQYF.

The genes are TRBV4-1 and TRBJ1-5; unclear D gene. CDR1 and CDR2 (germline): MGHRA, YSYEKL. V was pared by 0 bases and J by 9 bases, with 12 bases between. The CDR3 covers 14 residues. The DNA of the CDR3 is TGCGCCAGCAGCCAAGATGGCAGGAACATGCCCCAGCATTTT. Translated: CASSQDGRNMPQHF.

The V call is TRBV29-1, the J call TRBJ1-2; 9 bases are a match to TRBD1. The germline gives CDR1 SQVTM, CDR2 ANQGSEA. The CDR3 has 13 amino acids. Germline trimming cut 6 bases from V and 4 bases from J; bases unmatched to any gene: 6. The CDR3 DNA reads TGCAGCGTCGGGACAGGGATTCTCTATGGCTACACCTTC. This gives the protein CSVGTGILYGYTF. Filled out from reference TRBV29-1 and TRBJ1-2, the complete variable domain reads SAVISQKPSRDICQRGTSLTIQCQVDSQVTMMFWYRQQPGQSLTLIATANQGSEATYESGFVIDKFPISRPNLTFSTLTVSNMSPEDSSIYLCSVGTGILYGYTFGSGTRLTVV.

Comment on this clone: Germline is not matched at one junction end, which may reflect a read error. This chain connects TRBV5-1 to TRBJ2-7; the match to TRBD1 covers 8 bases. The length of the CDR3 is 14 residues. The germline gives CDR1 SGHRS, CDR2 YFSETQ. The CDR3 loop is CASSLGGTGGVGLF. The CDR3 DNA reads TGCGCCAGCAGCTTGGGGGGGACAGGAGGTGTGGGCCTCTTC. The full variable domain, with the rest looked up from reference TRBV5-1 and TRBJ2-7, is KAGVTQTPRYLIKTRGQQVTLSCSPISGHRSVSWYQQTPGQGLQFLFEYFSETQRNKGNFPGRFSGRQFSNSRSEMNVSTLELGDSALYLCASSLGGTGGVGLFGPGTRLTVT.

This chain connects TRBV19 to TRBJ1-5; D unclear. CDR1 is LNHDA and CDR2 is SQIVND in the germline V gene (reference sequence). The CDR3 runs 13 residues. V lost 4 bases, J lost 3 bases, and 7 bases lay in between. CDR3 amino acids: CASSNIANQPQHF. DNA of the CDR3: TGTGCCAGTAGTAACATTGCCAATCAGCCCCAGCATTTT.

The chain has TRBV6-5 and TRBJ1-1; D uncertain. Germline-derived CDR1 and CDR2 are MNHEY and SVGAGI. The CDR3 covers 14 residues. Between the trimmed V and J ends, which lost 8 bases and 1 base, there was a span of 14 bases. The CDR3 protein is CASDLEGSNTEAFF. The CDR3 DNA is TGTGCCAGCGATTTGGAGGGATCGAACACTGAAGCTTTCTTT.

The chain uses TRBV7-6 and TRBJ2-1; 7 nucleotides agree with TRBD1. Germline V gene sequence: CDR1 SGHVS, CDR2 FNYEAQ. CDR3 length: 15 amino acids. V gave up 5 bases and J gave up 3 bases; unmatched junction bases: 7. This chain's CDR3 is CASSGNRGHYNEQFF. CDR3 nucleotide sequence: TGTGCCAGCAGCGGTAACAGGGGTCACTACAATGAGCAGTTCTTC.

The chain employs TRBV5-6 and TRBJ1-2; 7 bases map to TRBD1. After removal of 2 bases from V and 5 bases from J, the junction contained 18 bases not matched to a gene. The CDR3 consists of 18 residues. Germline V gene lookup returns CDR1 SGHDT and CDR2 YYEEEE. The chain's CDR3 is CASSFTAGGRAGSYGYTF. The DNA of the CDR3 is TGTGCCAGCAGCTTTACGGCAGGGGGAAGAGCGGGGAGTTATGGCTACACCTTC.

The chain recombines TRBV13 with TRBJ2-2, with D uncertain. The CDR3 is 14 amino acids. Trimming took 6 bases from V and 3 from J, leaving 11 bases between them. Looked up from germline, CDR1 is PRHDT and CDR2 is FYEKMQ (reference sequence). CDR3 DNA sequence: TGTGCCAGCAGTCCACTTATCCACACCGGGGAGCTGTTTTTT. This codes for CASSPLIHTGELFF.

The genes are TRBV5-1 and TRBJ2-7; 7 bases line up with TRBD1. V dropped 4 bases and J dropped 5; count of bases not matched to a gene: 3. This CDR3 spans 12 amino acids. Germline loops: CDR1 SGHRS, CDR2 YFSETQ. The CDR3 DNA reads as TGCGCCAGCAGCCCAGGGACAGACGAGCAGTACTTC. Translating it yields CASSPGTDEQYF.

This clone was seen a handful of times. The rearrangement uses TRBV19 and TRBJ1-1; a possible D gene is TRBD1 (5 bases). Per the germline V gene, CDR1 is LNHDA and CDR2 is SQIVND (reference sequence). V shed 5 bases and J shed 0 bases, with 13 bases lying between them. The CDR3 is made up of 15 amino acids. CDR3 DNA: TGTGCCAGTAGTGCGAAGGGGACGGTGAACACTGAAGCTTTCTTT. It is translated as CASSAKGTVNTEAFF.

The chain combines TRBV2 with TRBJ2-2; perhaps TRBD2 as D (5 bases). The CDR3 runs to 16 residues. The V end was cut by 3 bases, the J end by 1 base, with 12 bases between. Germline CDR1 is SNHLY and CDR2 is FYNNEI. The CDR3 sequence is CASSDWASRNTGELFF. The CDR3 nucleotides read TGTGCCAGCAGTGATTGGGCTAGCAGGAACACCGGGGAGCTGTTTTTT.

In the case of this clone: Other DNA sequences in this specimen translate into the identical CDR3. The rearrangement joins TRBV7-2 to TRBJ1-1, with D unclear. The germline V gene has CDR1 SGHTA and CDR2 FQGNSA. Trimming cost V 4 bases and J 6 bases, with 6 bases left between them. CDR3 size: 11 residues. The CDR3 loop is CASSSIPEAFF. The CDR3 DNA reads as TGTGCCAGCAGCTCAATCCCTGAAGCTTTCTTT.

The rearrangement links TRBV18 to TRBJ2-7; the D is unclear. The V end lost 4 bases, the J end lost 4 bases, and 8 bases lay between the germline ends. Germline V gene data show CDR1 as KGHSH and CDR2 as LQKENI. The CDR3 is 12 residues long. The CDR3 DNA sequence: TGTGCCAGCTCACTGGACGGGTACGAGCAGTACTTC. It specifies CASSLDGYEQYF.

The chain uses TRBV2 and TRBJ1-2; D is uncertain. Trimming removed 6 bases from V and 7 bases from J, with 15 bases in between. Germline V lookup: CDR1 SNHLY, CDR2 FYNNEI. The CDR3 contains 13 residues. The CDR3 is CASRLGIGSGYTF. CDR3 DNA sequence: TGTGCCAGCAGGCTCGGGATCGGGAGTGGCTACACCTTC.

This clone was observed a single time. The chain combines TRBV7-9 with TRBJ1-6; TRBD1 aligns across 7 bases. V shed 4 bases, J shed 9 bases, and the junction held 12 bases outside the gene matches. CDR3 length: 16 amino acids. Germline loops: CDR1 SEHNR, CDR2 FQNEAQ (reference sequence). This CDR3 is CASSSRSGTAASPLHF. Written as DNA, the CDR3 is TGTGCCAGCAGCTCCCGTTCGGGGACAGCTGCTTCACCCCTCCACTTT.

The chain joins TRBV19 to TRBJ2-1; 14 bases match TRBD2. Trimming at V came to 4 bases and at J to 6 bases, leaving 5 bases not matched to a gene. This CDR3 region has 16 residues. Germline-derived CDR1 and CDR2 are LNHDA and SQIVND (reference sequence). CDR3 amino acids: CASSTGLAGETNEQFF. In nucleotides, the CDR3 is TGTGCCAGTAGTACGGGACTAGCGGGGGAAACCAATGAGCAGTTCTTC.